Below are 3 T cell receptor beta chains sequenced from a single sample in a study of T cell responses to AZD1222 COVID-19 vaccine. Assay used: immunoSEQ multiplex PCR; TCRdb lists only in-frame clones, some missing. The sample consists of hundreds of thousands of clones, 85% to 95% of them appearing once. The sequencing here drew on peripheral blood, taken on day 0 of MenACWY control vaccination. These receptor sequences come from an adult in good health.

The chain employs TRBV28 and TRBJ2-3, with no clear D. V dropped 5 bases and J dropped 5 bases, with 8 bases sitting between them. Germline CDR1 reads MDHEN; CDR2 reads SYDVKM. The CDR3 contains 12 residues. CDR3 nucleotide sequence: TGTGCCAGCAGTCCTCGTCTAGATACGCAGTATTTT. Its translation: CASSPRLDTQYF.

The rearrangement uses TRBV14 and TRBJ2-7; D tentatively reads TRBD1 or TRBD2 (5 bases each). Trimming took 0 bases from V and 1 from J, leaving 13 bases between them. This CDR3 is 16 amino acids long. From germline, CDR1 is SGHDN and CDR2 FVKESK. The CDR3 bases are TGTGCCAGCAGCCAAGATTCGGGGCAGCTTTCCTACGAGCAGTACTTC. This gives the protein CASSQDSGQLSYEQYF.

As to this clone: One end of the junction is discordant with germline, which a read error may explain. The rearrangement uses TRBV6-2 or TRBV6-3 and TRBJ1-2; D remains ambiguous. This CDR3 region has 15 residues. Germline CDR1 is MNHEY and CDR2 is SVGEGT. CDR3 residues: CAGSYSGRVNYGYTF. DNA for the CDR3: TGTGCCGGCAGTTACTCCGGCCGGGTCAACTATGGCTACACCTTC.